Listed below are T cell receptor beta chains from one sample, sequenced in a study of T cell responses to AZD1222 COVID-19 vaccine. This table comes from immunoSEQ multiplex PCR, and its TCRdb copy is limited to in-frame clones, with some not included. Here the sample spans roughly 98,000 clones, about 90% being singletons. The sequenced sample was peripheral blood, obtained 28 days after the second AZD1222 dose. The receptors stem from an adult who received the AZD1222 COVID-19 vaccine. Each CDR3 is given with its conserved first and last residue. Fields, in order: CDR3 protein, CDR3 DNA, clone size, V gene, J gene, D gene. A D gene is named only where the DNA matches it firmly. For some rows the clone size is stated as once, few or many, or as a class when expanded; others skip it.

CASSQRQGVRYF	TGCGCCAGCAGCCAAAGACAGGGCGTCAGGTATTTT	NA	TRBV4-1	TRBJ2-3	TRBD1
CASRTGSISEQYF	TGTGCCAGCAGAACAGGGTCGATCTCCGAGCAGTACTTC	NA	TRBV28	TRBJ2-7	NA
CAISGTGTFAEAFF	TGTGCCATCAGTGGGACAGGTACCTTCGCTGAAGCTTTCTTT	NA	TRBV10-3	TRBJ1-1	TRBD1
CASRPSGPREAFF	TGTGCCAGCAGACCTAGCGGCCCTCGGGAAGCTTTCTTT	NA	TRBV27	TRBJ1-1	NA
CASSGPTRAQGFNEQFF	TGTGCCAGCAGCGGCCCCACGAGGGCCCAGGGATTCAATGAGCAGTTCTTC	NA	TRBV7-6	TRBJ2-1	NA
CASREGSGGNQPQHF	TGCGCCAGCAGGGAGGGGTCGGGCGGCAATCAGCCCCAGCATTTT	NA	TRBV10-2	TRBJ1-5	NA
CASSLTDRGSGYTF	TGTGCCAGCAGTTTAACGGACAGGGGTAGTGGCTACACCTTC	NA	TRBV27	TRBJ1-2	TRBD1
CASSLLVGRVAGANVLTF	TGTGCCAGCAGCTTATTAGTGGGCAGGGTAGCTGGGGCCAACGTCCTGACTTTC	once	TRBV7-9	TRBJ2-6	NA
CASSLNAGEGDTQYF	TGTGCCAGCAGCTTAAATGCGGGAGAGGGAGATACGCAGTATTTT	NA	TRBV7-3	TRBJ2-3	TRBD2
CASSLWGQGAGQYF	TGTGCCAGCAGTTTATGGGGACAGGGGGCCGGGCAGTACTTC	few	TRBV27	TRBJ2-7	TRBD1
CATSDGQPQGVGSYEQYF	TGTGCCACCAGTGACGGACAACCTCAGGGGGTCGGTTCCTACGAGCAGTACTTC	NA	TRBV24-1	TRBJ2-7	TRBD1
CASSFPGTSGNNEQFF	TGTGCCAGCAGCTTCCCAGGGACTAGCGGGAACAATGAGCAGTTCTTC	NA	TRBV11-2	TRBJ2-1	TRBD2
CASISGTNFGWNEQFF	TGCGCCAGCATTAGTGGGACAAACTTTGGGTGGAATGAGCAGTTCTTC	NA	TRBV5-1	TRBJ2-1	NA
CASSQGRSNQPQHF	TGTGCCAGCAGCCAAGGGAGAAGCAATCAGCCCCAGCATTTT	NA	TRBV3-1/TRBV3-2	TRBJ1-5	NA
CASRRDRGNEQFF	TGTGCCAGCAGAAGGGACAGGGGGAATGAGCAGTTCTTC	NA	TRBV6-5	TRBJ2-1	TRBD1
CSVEDPEGRRNGGETQYF	TGCAGCGTTGAAGATCCTGAGGGGAGGCGAAACGGCGGGGAGACCCAGTACTTC	NA	TRBV29-1	TRBJ2-5	NA
CASSTLNRGVREKLFF	TGTGCCAGTAGTACCCTCAACAGGGGGGTGCGAGAAAAACTGTTTTTT	NA	TRBV19	TRBJ1-4	TRBD1
CAITPGGRSHENEQFF	TGTGCCATCACTCCGGGAGGGAGATCACACGAAAATGAGCAGTTCTTC	NA	TRBV10-3	TRBJ2-1	TRBD2
CASSRGQGEDTEAFF	TGTGCCAGCAGTCGCGGACAGGGGGAAGACACTGAAGCTTTCTTT	once	TRBV5-6	TRBJ1-1	TRBD1
CASSMWGTANQPQHF	TGTGCCAGTAGTATGTGGGGGACGGCTAATCAGCCCCAGCATTTT	NA	TRBV19	TRBJ1-5	NA
CASSLATGSGEAFF	TGCGCCAGCAGCTTGGCGACAGGGTCGGGTGAAGCTTTCTTT	NA	TRBV5-1	TRBJ1-1	TRBD1
CASSFGGPQHF	TGTGCCAGCAGCTTCGGGGGGCCCCAGCATTTT	once	TRBV12-3/TRBV12-4	TRBJ1-5	NA
CASSESGQNYGYTF	TGTGCCAGCAGTGAATCGGGACAGAACTATGGCTACACCTTC	NA	TRBV2	TRBJ1-2	TRBD1
CASSPGLAGSSYEQYF	TGTGCCAGCAGCCCTGGACTAGCGGGATCTTCCTACGAGCAGTACTTC	NA	TRBV5-6	TRBJ2-7	TRBD2
CASSIDGGDTIYF	TGTGCCAGTAGTATAGATGGAGGGGACACCATATATTTT	NA	TRBV19	TRBJ1-3	NA
CASSPRDTHYGYTF	TGTGCCAGCAGCCCCCGGGACACCCACTATGGCTACACCTTC	NA	TRBV7-8	TRBJ1-2	NA
CASSATGGFNEKLFF	TGTGCCAGCAGCGCAACAGGGGGTTTTAATGAAAAACTGTTTTTT	NA	TRBV7-9	TRBJ1-4	TRBD1
CASSSLHKRAPDSPLHF	TGTGCCAGCAGCTCGCTCCATAAGCGGGCACCAGATTCACCCCTCCACTTT	NA	TRBV11-2	TRBJ1-6	NA
CASSLPGSGTIYF	TGTGCCAGCAGCTTACCCGGGTCGGGCACCATATATTTT	NA	TRBV7-9	TRBJ1-3	NA
CASSDVTSGRYNEQFF	TGTGCCAGCAGCGATGTGACTAGCGGAAGGTACAATGAGCAGTTCTTC	NA	TRBV7-9	TRBJ2-1	TRBD2
CASTLGLAGGQETQYF	TGCGCCAGCACCCTGGGACTAGCGGGAGGTCAAGAGACCCAGTACTTC	NA	TRBV5-1	TRBJ2-5	TRBD2
CASGLVSRYSYNEQFF	TGTGCTAGTGGTTTGGTAAGCCGATACTCCTACAATGAGCAGTTCTTC	NA	TRBV12-5	TRBJ2-1	NA
CASSLGFSEPQHF	TGCGCCAGCAGCTTGGGGTTTTCGGAGCCCCAGCATTTT	NA	TRBV5-1	TRBJ1-5	NA
CASSQAVKDVPIYF	TGTGCCAGCAGCCAGGCGGTAAAAGACGTTCCCATATATTTT	NA	TRBV3-1/TRBV3-2	TRBJ1-3	NA
CASGLFGNEQYF	TGTGCTAGTGGTTTGTTTGGCAACGAGCAGTACTTC	NA	TRBV12-5	TRBJ2-7	NA
CASSVLPGDTEAFF	TGTGCCAGCAGCGTACTCCCAGGGGATACTGAAGCTTTCTTT	NA	TRBV9	TRBJ1-1	NA
CATSRLVGGTGTDTQYF	TGTGCCACCAGCAGGCTTGTCGGGGGGACAGGCACAGATACGCAGTATTTT	NA	TRBV15	TRBJ2-3	NA
CASRGQAGNTIYF	TGCGCCAGCAGGGGACAGGCGGGAAACACCATATATTTT	NA	TRBV5-1	TRBJ1-3	TRBD1
CASSQAGDTEAFF	TGTGCCAGCAGCCAAGCAGGGGACACTGAAGCTTTCTTT	NA	TRBV3-1/TRBV3-2	TRBJ1-1	NA
CASSLASRYNEQFF	TGTGCCAGCAGCTTAGCATCTCGGTACAATGAGCAGTTCTTC	NA	TRBV7-9	TRBJ2-1	NA
CASSLDGAGNTIYF	TGCGCCAGCAGCTTGGACGGGGCTGGAAACACCATATATTTT	NA	TRBV5-1	TRBJ1-3	NA
CAERPSGSTDTQYF	TGTGCCGAACGGCCTAGCGGGAGCACAGATACGCAGTATTTT	once	TRBV30	TRBJ2-3	TRBD2
CASSAGQGSQPQHF	TGTGCCAGCAGCGCGGGACAGGGGAGTCAGCCCCAGCATTTT	NA	TRBV6-5	TRBJ1-5	TRBD1